This TCR beta chain was sequenced during a study of metastatic and nonmetastatic thyroid tumors. The overall study: Samples came from malignant and benign thyroid patients, and repertoires were compared across blood and tumor or nodule tissue.

Each patient came to thyroid surgery without any prior treatment (of any kind). Whole-study findings and limits: Versus benign nodules, malignant thyroid tumors reportedly had significantly higher TCR beta diversity, in blood and tumor.

This clone came up many times. The antigen is unknown. Trimming left V 3 bases short and J 15 bases short, with 21 bases between. The germline V gene encodes CDR1 DFQATT and CDR2 SNEGSKA (reference sequence). The CDR3 is 13 amino acids. Original processing notes: Built for papillary thyroid cancer, a distant-metastasis classifier drew on CDR3 differences across clinicopathological groups. With MiXCR, TCRdb called clones anew from the PCR reads. V and J calls and clone size were set by TCRdb, not the authors. The data hold approximately 60,000 clones, with less than 30% observed a single time. The sequencing input was blood. This TCR derives from a female donor with papillary thyroid cancer or a benign thyroid nodule (not recorded which). Some clones in this sample may be carry-over from other donors' samples. The chain uses TRBV20-1 and TRBJ2-1; D gene ambiguous. The CDR3: CSASQFEGLSPFF. CDR3 nucleotides: TGCAGTGCTAGTCAGTTCGAAGGGTTGTCGCCGTTCTTC.